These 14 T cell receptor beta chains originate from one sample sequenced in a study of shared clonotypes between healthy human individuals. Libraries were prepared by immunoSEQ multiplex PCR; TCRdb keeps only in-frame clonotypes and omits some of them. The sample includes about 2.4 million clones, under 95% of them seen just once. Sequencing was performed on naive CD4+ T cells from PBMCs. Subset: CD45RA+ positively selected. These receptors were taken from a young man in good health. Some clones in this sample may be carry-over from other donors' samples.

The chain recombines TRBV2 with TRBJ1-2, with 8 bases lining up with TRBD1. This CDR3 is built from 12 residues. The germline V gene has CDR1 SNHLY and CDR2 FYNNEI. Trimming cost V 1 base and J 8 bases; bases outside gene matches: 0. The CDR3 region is CASSEGTGGYTF. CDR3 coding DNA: TGTGCCAGCAGTGAAGGGACAGGGGGCTACACCTTC.

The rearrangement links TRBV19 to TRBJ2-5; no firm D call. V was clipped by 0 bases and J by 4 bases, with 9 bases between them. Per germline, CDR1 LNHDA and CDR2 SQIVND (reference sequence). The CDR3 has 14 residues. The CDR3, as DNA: TGTGCCAGTAGTATAGAACCGGGCGCAGAGACCCAGTACTTC. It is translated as CASSIEPGAETQYF.

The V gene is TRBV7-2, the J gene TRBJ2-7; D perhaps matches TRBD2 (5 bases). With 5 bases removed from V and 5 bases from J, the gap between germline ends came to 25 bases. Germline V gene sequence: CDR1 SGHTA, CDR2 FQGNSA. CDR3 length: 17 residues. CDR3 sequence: CASSPQSTSVLDHEQYF. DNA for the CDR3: TGTGCCAGCAGCCCCCAGTCTACTAGTGTGCTCGACCACGAGCAGTACTTC.

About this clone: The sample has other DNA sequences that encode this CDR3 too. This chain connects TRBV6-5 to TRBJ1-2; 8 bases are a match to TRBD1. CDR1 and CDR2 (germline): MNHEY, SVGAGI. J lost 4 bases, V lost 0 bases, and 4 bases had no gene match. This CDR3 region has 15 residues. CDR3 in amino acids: CASSYSGQGPYGYTF. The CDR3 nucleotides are TGTGCCAGCAGTTACTCTGGACAGGGTCCCTATGGCTACACCTTC.

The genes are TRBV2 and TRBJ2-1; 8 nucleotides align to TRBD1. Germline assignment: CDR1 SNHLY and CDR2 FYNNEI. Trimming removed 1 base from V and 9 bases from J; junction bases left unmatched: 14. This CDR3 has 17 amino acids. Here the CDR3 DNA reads TGTGCCAGCAGTGAAGTAGGGCGGCAGGGGGCGTCAAGTGAGCAGTTCTTC. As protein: CASSEVGRQGASSEQFF.

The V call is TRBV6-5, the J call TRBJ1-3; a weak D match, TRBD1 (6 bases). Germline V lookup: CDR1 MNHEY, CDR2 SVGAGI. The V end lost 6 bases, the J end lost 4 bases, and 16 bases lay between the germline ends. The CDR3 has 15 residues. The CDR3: CASSGGHPEGNTIYF. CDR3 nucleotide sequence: TGTGCCAGCAGCGGGGGCCACCCAGAGGGAAACACCATATATTTT.

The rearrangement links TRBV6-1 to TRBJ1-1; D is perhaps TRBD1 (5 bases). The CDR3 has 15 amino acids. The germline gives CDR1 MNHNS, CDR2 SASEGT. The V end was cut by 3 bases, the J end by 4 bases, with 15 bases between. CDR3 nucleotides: TGTGCCAGCAGTGAGCTCCTGGGGGTCGGCACTGAAGCTTTCTTT. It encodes CASSELLGVGTEAFF.

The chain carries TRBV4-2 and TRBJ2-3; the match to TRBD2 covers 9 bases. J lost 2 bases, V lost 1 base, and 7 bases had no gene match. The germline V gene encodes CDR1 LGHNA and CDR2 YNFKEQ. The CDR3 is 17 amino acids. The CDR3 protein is CASSQGFSGRNTDTQYF. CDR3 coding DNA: TGTGCCAGCAGCCAAGGGTTCAGCGGGAGGAACACAGATACGCAGTATTTT.

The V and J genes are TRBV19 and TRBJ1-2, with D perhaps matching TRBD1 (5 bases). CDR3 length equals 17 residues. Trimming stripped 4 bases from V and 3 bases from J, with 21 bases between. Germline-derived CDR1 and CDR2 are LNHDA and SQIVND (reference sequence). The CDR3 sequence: CASSTGPRLGPDYGYTF. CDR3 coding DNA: TGTGCCAGTAGTACGGGACCTCGCCTAGGTCCCGACTATGGCTACACCTTC.

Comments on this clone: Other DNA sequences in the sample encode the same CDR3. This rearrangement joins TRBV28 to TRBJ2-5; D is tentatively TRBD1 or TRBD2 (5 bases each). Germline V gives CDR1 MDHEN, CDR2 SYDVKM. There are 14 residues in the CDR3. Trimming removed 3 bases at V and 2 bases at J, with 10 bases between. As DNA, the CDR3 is TGTGCCAGCAGTTTGAGGGGTACTCAAGAGACCCAGTACTTC. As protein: CASSLRGTQETQYF.

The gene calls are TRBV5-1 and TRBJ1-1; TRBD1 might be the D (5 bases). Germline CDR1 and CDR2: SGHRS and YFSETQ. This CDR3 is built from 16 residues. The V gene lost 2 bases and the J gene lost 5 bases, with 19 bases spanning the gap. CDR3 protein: CASSLPLGFGGTEAFF. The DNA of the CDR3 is TGCGCCAGCAGCTTACCATTGGGATTTGGGGGGACTGAAGCTTTCTTT. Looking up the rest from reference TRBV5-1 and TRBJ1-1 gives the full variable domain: KAGVTQTPRYLIKTRGQQVTLSCSPISGHRSVSWYQQTPGQGLQFLFEYFSETQRNKGNFPGRFSGRQFSNSRSEMNVSTLELGDSALYLCASSLPLGFGGTEAFFGQGTRLTVV.

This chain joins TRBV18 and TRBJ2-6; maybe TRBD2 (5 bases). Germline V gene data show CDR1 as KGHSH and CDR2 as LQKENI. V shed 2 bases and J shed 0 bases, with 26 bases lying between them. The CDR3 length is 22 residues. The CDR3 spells CASSPGLLSPGSARSGANVLTF. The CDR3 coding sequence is TGTGCCAGCTCACCAGGACTCCTGTCCCCTGGGAGCGCGCGCTCTGGGGCCAACGTCCTGACTTTC.

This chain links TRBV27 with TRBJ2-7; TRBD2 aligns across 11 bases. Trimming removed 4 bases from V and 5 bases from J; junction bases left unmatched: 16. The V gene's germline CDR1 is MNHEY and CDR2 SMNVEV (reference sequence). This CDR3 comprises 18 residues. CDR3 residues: CASSSGNLAGGPIHEQYF. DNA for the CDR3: TGTGCCAGCAGTTCCGGAAACTTAGCGGGAGGGCCGATTCACGAGCAGTACTTC.

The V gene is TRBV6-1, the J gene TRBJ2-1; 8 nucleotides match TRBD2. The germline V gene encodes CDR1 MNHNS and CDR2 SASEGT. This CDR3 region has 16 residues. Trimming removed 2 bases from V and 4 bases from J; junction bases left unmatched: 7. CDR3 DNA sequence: TGTGCCAGCAGTGAAACGGATGCGGGAGGATACAATGAGCAGTTCTTC. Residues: CASSETDAGGYNEQFF.